The 5 T cell receptor beta chains listed next were all sequenced from one sample in a study of T cell responses to AZD1222 COVID-19 vaccine. The table came from immunoSEQ multiplex PCR; TCRdb's copy has only in-frame clones and leaves some out. The sample has under 55,000 clones; about 81% are singletons. Sequencing was performed on peripheral blood, taken on day 0 of AZD1222 vaccination. These receptors were taken from an adult in good health.

The chain is built from TRBV28 and TRBJ2-5, with D possibly being TRBD1 or TRBD2 (5 bases each). Looked up from germline, CDR1 is MDHEN and CDR2 is SYDVKM. The CDR3 is 12 residues long. V gave up 5 bases and J gave up 4 bases, with 8 bases separating them. CDR3 nucleotides: TGTGCCAGCAGTACCGGGACAGAGACCCAGTACTTC. Protein product: CASSTGTETQYF.

The chain carries TRBV12-3 or TRBV12-4 and TRBJ1-5; 9 bases line up with TRBD1. The V segment lost 6 bases and the J segment 7 bases; nucleotides outside the gene matches: 4. This CDR3 spans 13 amino acids. The CDR3 here is CASSGQGNQPQHF. CDR3 sequence (DNA): TGTGCCAGCAGCGGACAGGGGAACCAGCCCCAGCATTTT.

V and J are TRBV18 and TRBJ2-5, with 8 bases aligning to TRBD2. This CDR3 comprises 16 residues. V dropped 3 bases and J dropped 2; count of bases not matched to a gene: 8. The germline CDR1 and CDR2 sequences are KGHSH and LQKENI. The CDR3 nucleotides read TGTGCCAGCTCACCCTCGAAAGGGACTAGGCAAGAGACCCAGTACTTC. Protein sequence: CASSPSKGTRQETQYF.

The CDR3 sequence: CASSSSPRGSLYNEQFF. The CDR3, as DNA: TGTGCCAGCAGCTCATCCCCCCGGGGTAGCCTCTACAATGAGCAGTTCTTC. V gene TRBV7-3 combines with J gene TRBJ2-1, with TRBD2 as a possible D gene (5 bases). There are 17 residues in the CDR3. Trimming shortened V by 4 bases and J by 3 bases, and 19 bases separated the two germline ends. The V gene's germline CDR1 is SGHTA and CDR2 FQGTGA.

In its sample, this clone was seen a few times. The genes are TRBV2 and TRBJ2-3; 10 positions match TRBD2. The germline CDR1 and CDR2 sequences are SNHLY and FYNNEI. The CDR3 is 14 residues long. V lost 8 bases, J lost 1 base, and 3 bases stayed unmatched. The CDR3 spells CASAGTSGTDTQYF. CDR3 nucleotide sequence: TGTGCCAGCGCCGGGACTAGCGGCACAGATACGCAGTATTTT.